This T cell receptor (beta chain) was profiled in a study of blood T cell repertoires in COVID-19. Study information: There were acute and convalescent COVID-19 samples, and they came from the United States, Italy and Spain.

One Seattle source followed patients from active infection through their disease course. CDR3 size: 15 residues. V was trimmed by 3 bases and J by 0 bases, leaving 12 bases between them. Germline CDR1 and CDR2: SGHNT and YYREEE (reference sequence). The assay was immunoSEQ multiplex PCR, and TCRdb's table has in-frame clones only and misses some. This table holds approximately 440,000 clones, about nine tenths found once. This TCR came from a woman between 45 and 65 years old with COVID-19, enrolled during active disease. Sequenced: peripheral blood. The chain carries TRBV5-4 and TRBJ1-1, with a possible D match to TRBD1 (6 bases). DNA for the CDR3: TGTGCCAGCAGCTCTGGCAGGGGTCTGAACACTGAAGCTTTCTTT. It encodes CASSSGRGLNTEAFF.